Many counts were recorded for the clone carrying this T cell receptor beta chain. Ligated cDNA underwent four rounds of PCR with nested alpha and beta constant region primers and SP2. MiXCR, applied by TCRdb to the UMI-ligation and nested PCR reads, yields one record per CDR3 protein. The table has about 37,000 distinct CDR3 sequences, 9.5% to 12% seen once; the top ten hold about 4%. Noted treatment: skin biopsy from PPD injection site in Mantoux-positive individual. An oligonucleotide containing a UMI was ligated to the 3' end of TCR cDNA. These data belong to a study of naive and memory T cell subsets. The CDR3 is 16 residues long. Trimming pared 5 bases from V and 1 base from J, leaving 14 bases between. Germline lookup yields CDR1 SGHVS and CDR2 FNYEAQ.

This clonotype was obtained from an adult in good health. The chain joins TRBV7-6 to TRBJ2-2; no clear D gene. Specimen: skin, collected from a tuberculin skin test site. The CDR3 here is CASSPRRQMNTGELFF. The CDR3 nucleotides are TGTGCCAGCAGCCCCAGGCGCCAGATGAACACCGGGGAGCTGTTTTTT.